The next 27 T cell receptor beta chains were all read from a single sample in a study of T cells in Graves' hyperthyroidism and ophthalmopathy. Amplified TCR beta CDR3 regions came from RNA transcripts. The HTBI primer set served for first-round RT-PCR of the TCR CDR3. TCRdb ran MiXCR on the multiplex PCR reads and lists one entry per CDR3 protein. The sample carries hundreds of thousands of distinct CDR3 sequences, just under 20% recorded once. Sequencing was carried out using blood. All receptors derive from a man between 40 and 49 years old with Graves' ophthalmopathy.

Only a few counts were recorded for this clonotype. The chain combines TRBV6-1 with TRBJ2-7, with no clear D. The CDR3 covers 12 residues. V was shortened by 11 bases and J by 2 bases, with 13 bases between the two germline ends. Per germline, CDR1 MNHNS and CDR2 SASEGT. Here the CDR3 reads CAGADRPYEQYF. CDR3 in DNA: TGTGCCGGAGCAGATCGTCCCTACGAGCAGTACTTC.

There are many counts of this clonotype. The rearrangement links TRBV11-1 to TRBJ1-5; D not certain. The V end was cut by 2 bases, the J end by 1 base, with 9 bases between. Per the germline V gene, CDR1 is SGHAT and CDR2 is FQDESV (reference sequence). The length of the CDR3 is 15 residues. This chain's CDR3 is CASSLSDGSNQPQHF. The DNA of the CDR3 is TGTGCCAGCAGCTTATCGGACGGGAGCAATCAGCCCCAGCATTTT.

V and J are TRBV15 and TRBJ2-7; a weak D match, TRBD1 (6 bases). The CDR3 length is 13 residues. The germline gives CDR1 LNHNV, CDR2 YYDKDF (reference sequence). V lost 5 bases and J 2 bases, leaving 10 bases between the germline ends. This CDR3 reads CATSFDRTYEQYF. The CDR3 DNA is TGTGCCACCAGCTTCGACAGGACCTACGAGCAGTACTTC.

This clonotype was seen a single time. The CDR3 is CASSPSPGQVNQPQHF. In DNA, the CDR3 is TGCGCCAGCAGCCCATCACCGGGACAGGTCAATCAGCCCCAGCATTTT. This chain connects TRBV4-1 to TRBJ1-5, with 8 bases matching TRBD1. Germline lookup yields CDR1 MGHRA and CDR2 YSYEKL. The CDR3 loop spans 16 amino acids. The junction had 8 bases not matched to a gene; V was cut back by 4 bases and J by 3 bases.

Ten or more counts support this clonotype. CDR3 DNA: TGTGCCAGCAGCCTAGACGGGGCCTCCTACAATGAGCAGTTCTTC. It is translated as CASSLDGASYNEQFF. The V call is TRBV7-3, the J call TRBJ2-1, with D perhaps assigned TRBD1 or TRBD2 (5 bases each). CDR3 length: 15 residues. Trimming removed 5 bases at V and 0 bases at J, with 11 bases between. Germline assignment: CDR1 SGHTA and CDR2 FQGTGA. Variable domain in full (rest from reference TRBV7-3 and TRBJ2-1): GAGVSQTPSNKVTEKGKYVELRCDPISGHTALYWYRQSLGQGPEFLIYFQGTGAADDSGLPNDRFFAVRPEGSVSTLKIQRTERGDSAVYLCASSLDGASYNEQFFGPGTRLTVL.

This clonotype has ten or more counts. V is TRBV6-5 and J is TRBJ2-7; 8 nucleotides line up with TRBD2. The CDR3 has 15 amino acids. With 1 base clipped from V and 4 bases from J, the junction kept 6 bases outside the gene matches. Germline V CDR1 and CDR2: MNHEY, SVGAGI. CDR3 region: CASSYFGLAPYEQYF. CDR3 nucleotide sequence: TGTGCCAGCAGTTACTTCGGACTAGCTCCGTACGAGCAGTACTTC.

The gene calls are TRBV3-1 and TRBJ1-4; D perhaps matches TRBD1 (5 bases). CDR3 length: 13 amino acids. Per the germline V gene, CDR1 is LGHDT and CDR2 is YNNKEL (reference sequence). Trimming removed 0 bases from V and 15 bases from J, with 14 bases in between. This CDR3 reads CASSQDGARLVFF. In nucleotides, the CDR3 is TGTGCCAGCAGCCAAGACGGGGCCCGTTTGGTGTTTTTT.

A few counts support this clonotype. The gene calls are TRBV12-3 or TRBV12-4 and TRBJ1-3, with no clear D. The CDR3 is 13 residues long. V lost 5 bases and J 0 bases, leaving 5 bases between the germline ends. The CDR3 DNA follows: TGTGCCAGCAGTGCGTACTCTGGAAACACCATATATTTT. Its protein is CASSAYSGNTIYF.

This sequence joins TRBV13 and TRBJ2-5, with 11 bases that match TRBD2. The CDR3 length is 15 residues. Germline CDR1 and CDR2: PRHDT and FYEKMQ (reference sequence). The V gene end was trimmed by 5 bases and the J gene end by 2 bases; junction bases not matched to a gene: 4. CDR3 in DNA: TGTGCCAGCAGCCGCCGACTAGCGGGACAAGAGACCCAGTACTTC. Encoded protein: CASSRRLAGQETQYF.

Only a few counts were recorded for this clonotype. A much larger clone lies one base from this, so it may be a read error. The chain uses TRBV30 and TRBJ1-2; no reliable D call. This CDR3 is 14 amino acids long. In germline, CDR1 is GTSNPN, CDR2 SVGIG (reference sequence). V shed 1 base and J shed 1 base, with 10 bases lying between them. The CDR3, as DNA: TGTGCCTGGAGTGGGTCCCAGTTTAACTATGGCTACACCTTC. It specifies CAWSGSQFNYGYTF.

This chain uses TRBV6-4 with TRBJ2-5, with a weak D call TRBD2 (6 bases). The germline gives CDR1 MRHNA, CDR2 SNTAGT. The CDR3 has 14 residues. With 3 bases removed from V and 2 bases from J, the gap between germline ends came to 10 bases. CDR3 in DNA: TGTGCCAGCAGTGAGGACTACACTCAAGAGACCCAGTACTTC. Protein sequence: CASSEDYTQETQYF.

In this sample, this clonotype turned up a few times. The CDR3 loop reads CAWKRGYAEKLFF. DNA for the CDR3: TGTGCCTGGAAGAGGGGTTATGCTGAAAAACTGTTTTTT. The V call is TRBV30, the J call TRBJ1-4; maybe TRBD1 (5 bases). Germline CDR1 GTSNPN, CDR2 SVGIG (reference sequence). The CDR3 loop spans 13 amino acids. V was clipped by 4 bases and J by 7 bases, with 13 bases between them.

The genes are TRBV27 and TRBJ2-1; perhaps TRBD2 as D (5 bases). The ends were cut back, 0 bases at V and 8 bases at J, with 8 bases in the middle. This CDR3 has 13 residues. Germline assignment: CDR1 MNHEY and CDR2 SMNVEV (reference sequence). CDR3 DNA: TGTGCCAGCAGTTTATCTAGCGTCTATGAGCAGTTCTTC. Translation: CASSLSSVYEQFF.

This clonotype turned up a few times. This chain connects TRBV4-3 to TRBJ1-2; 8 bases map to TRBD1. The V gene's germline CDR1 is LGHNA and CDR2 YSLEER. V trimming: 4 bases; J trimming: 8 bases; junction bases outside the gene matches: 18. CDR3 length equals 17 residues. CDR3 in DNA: TGCGCCAGCAGCCGCGTGGGGGGTGCCGGGACAGGTCGCGGCTACACCTTC. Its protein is CASSRVGGAGTGRGYTF.

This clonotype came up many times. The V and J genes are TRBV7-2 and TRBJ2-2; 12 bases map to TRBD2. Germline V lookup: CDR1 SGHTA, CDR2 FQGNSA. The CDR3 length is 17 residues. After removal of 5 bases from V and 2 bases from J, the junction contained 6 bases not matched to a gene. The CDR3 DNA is TGTGCCAGCAGCCTACGGACTAGCGGGACCAACACCGGGGAGCTGTTTTTT. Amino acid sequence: CASSLRTSGTNTGELFF.

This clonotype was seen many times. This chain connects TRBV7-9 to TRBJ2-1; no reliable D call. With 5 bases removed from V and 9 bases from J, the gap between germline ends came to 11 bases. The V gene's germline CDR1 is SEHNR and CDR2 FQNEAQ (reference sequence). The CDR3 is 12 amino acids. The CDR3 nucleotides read TGTGCCAGCAGCCGTCCGCCGGGTGAGCAGTTCTTC. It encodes CASSRPPGEQFF.

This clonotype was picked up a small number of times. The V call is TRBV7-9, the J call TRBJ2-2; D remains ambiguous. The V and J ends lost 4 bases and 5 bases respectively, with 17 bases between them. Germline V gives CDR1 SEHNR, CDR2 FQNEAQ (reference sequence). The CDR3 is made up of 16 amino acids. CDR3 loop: CASSYRNPQVTGELFF. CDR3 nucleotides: TGTGCCAGCAGCTACCGAAACCCCCAGGTTACCGGGGAGCTGTTTTTT.

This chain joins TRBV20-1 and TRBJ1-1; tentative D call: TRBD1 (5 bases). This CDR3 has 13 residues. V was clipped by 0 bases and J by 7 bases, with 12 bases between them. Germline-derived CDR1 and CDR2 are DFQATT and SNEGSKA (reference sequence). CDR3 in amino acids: CSAREGGWGEAFF. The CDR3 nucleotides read TGCAGTGCTAGAGAGGGGGGGTGGGGTGAAGCTTTCTTT.

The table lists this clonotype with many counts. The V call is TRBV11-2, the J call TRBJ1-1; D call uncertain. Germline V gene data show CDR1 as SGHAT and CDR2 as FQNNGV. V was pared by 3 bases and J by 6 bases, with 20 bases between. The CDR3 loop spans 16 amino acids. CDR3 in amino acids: CASSFRTRPWMAEAFF. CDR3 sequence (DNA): TGTGCCAGCAGCTTCCGAACCCGGCCATGGATGGCTGAAGCTTTCTTT.

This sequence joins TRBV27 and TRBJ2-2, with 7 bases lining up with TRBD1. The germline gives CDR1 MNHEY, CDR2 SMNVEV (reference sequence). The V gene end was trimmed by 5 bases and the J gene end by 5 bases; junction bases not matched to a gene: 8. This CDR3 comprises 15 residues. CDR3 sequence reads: CASSLITGATGELFF. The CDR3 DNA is TGTGCCAGCAGTCTCATAACAGGGGCAACCGGGGAGCTGTTTTTT.

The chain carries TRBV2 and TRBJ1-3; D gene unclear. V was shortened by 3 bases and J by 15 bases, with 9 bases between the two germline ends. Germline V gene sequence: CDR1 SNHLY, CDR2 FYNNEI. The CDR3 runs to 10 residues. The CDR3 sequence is CASSDIFSYF. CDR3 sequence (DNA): TGTGCCAGCAGTGACATTTTTTCATATTTT.

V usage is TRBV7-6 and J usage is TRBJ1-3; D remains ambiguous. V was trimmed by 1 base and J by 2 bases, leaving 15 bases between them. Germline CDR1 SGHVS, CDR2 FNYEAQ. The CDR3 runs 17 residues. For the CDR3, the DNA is TGTGCCAGCAGCTTAGAGGGCGGAACATCTGCTGGAAACACCATATATTTT. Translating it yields CASSLEGGTSAGNTIYF.

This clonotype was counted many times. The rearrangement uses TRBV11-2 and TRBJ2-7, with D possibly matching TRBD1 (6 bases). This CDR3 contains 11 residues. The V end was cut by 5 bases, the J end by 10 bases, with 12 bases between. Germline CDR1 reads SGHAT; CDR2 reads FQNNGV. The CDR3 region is CASSPGARQYF. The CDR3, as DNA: TGTGCCAGCAGCCCAGGGGCTAGACAGTACTTC.

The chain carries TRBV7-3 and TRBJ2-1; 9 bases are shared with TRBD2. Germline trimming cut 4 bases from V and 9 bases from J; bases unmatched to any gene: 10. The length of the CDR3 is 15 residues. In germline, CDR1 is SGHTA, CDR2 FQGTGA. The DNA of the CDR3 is TGTGCCAGCAGCTCTCAACATAGCGGGGGAGGTGAGCAGTTCTTC. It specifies CASSSQHSGGGEQFF.

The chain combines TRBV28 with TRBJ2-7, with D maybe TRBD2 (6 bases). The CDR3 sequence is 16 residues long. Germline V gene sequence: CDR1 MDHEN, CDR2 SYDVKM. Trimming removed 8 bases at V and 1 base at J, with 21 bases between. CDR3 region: CASLGGVERRSYEQYF. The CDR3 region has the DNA TGTGCCAGCCTCGGAGGGGTGGAGCGTCGATCCTACGAGCAGTACTTC. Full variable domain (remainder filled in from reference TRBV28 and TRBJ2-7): DVKVTQSSRYLVKRTGEKVFLECVQDMDHENMFWYRQDPGLGLRLIYFSYDVKMKEKGDIPEGYSVSREKKERFSLILESASTNQTSMYLCASLGGVERRSYEQYFGPGTRLTVT.

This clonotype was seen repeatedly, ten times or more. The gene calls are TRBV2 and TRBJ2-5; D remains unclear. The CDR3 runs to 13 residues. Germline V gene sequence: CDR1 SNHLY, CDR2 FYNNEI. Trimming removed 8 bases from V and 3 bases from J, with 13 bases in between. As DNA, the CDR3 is TGTGCCAGCGGCAGACTGGAAGAAGAGACCCAGTACTTC. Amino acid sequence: CASGRLEEETQYF.

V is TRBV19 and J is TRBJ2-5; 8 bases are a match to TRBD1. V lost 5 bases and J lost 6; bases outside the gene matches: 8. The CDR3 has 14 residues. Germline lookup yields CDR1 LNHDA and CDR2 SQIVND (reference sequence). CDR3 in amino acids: CASSPQGEGQTQYF. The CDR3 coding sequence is TGTGCCAGTAGTCCACAGGGGGAAGGTCAGACCCAGTACTTC.